These T cell receptor beta chains were read from a single sample in a study of graft-versus-host responses after intestinal transplantation. Assay: immunoSEQ multiplex PCR; the TCRdb copy retains only in-frame clones and omits some. The sample records approximately 86,000 clones, about nine tenths being singletons. Antigens of these TCRs are unknown. The source was unstimulated CD4+ T cells sorted from spleen or lymph node cells, collected before intestinal transplant. The receptors were gathered from a human donor who received an intestinal transplant. The CDR3 runs from the conserved cysteine through the conserved F or W.

V: TRBV19
CDR3: CASSLGHNTGELFF

V: TRBV10-3
CDR3: CASAGGNEQYF

V: TRBV7-2
CDR3: CASRRLAVPTDTQYF

V: TRBV5-1
CDR3: CASRGQANEKLFF

V: TRBV19
CDR3: CASSPRQGKGTEAFF

V: TRBV5-1
CDR3: CASSSTGGGSYGYTF

V: TRBV10-3
CDR3: CAISEKRGAYEQYF

V: TRBV4-3
CDR3: CASSQEYGGDITDTQYF

V: TRBV19
CDR3: CASSISTAFYEQYF

V: TRBV5-1
CDR3: CASSSAGGSYEQYF

V: TRBV6-1
CDR3: CASSGDRGRDEKLFF

V: TRBV27
CDR3: CASSLQGNYGYTF

V: TRBV5-6
CDR3: CASRPYPPRGDYGYTF

V: TRBV14
CDR3: CASSQGSSGYEQYF